This T cell receptor (beta chain) was captured in a study of blood T cell repertoires in COVID-19. The wider study: The samples span acute and convalescent COVID-19 from the United States, Italy and Spain. Sources were T cells, B-cell-depleted T cells, or PBMCs; the material itself was cDNA or gDNA.

During active infection, Seattle patients enrolled and were then monitored through disease. Per the authors' pipeline: Amplification with reference gene primers provided the estimates of nucleated cell counts. The repertoire was sequenced with immunoSEQ multiplex PCR; TCRdb's copy has only in-frame clones and lacks some. That table gives V, J and clone size, and the DNA gave D and trimming. The sample gives some 25,000 clones, less than 90% of which show up once; approximately 30% is in the top ten. Germline assignment: CDR1 SGHKS and CDR2 YYEKEE (reference sequence). This CDR3 is 13 amino acids long. Between the trimmed V and J ends, which lost 8 bases and 2 bases, there was a span of 13 bases.

This clonotype was sampled from a man in his 70s with COVID-19, enrolled during active disease. The sample was peripheral blood. The rearrangement uses TRBV5-5 and TRBJ1-1; the D gene is possibly TRBD1 (6 bases). CDR3: CASGAGVNTEAFF. The CDR3 nucleotides are TGTGCCAGTGGAGCAGGGGTTAACACTGAAGCTTTCTTT.